This passage covers 7 T cell receptor beta chains from one sample sequenced in a study of blood T cell repertoires in COVID-19. Repertoires were generated with immunoSEQ multiplex PCR, while TCRdb's copy carries only in-frame clones and drops some. Altogether 160,000 or so clones are present, approximately 93% being singletons, with the ten largest covering roughly 2%. The specimen was peripheral blood. The source of these receptors is a woman between 55 and 75 years old with COVID-19, enrolled during active disease.

The chain carries TRBV7-2 and TRBJ2-7; 9 positions agree with TRBD2. This CDR3 is built from 15 residues. V shed 1 base, J shed 7 bases, and the junction held 8 bases outside the gene matches. CDR1 is SGHTA and CDR2 is FQGNSA in the germline V gene. This chain's CDR3 is CASSLVSGGNGEQYF. The CDR3 bases are TGTGCCAGCAGCTTAGTTAGCGGGGGTAACGGGGAGCAGTACTTC.

The chain joins TRBV5-1 to TRBJ1-2; maybe TRBD1 (6 bases). The germline gives CDR1 SGHRS, CDR2 YFSETQ. This CDR3 has 13 residues. Trimming left V 4 bases short and J 8 bases short, with 15 bases between. The CDR3 DNA follows: TGCGCCAGCAGCCAACAGGGCCCGACGGGCTACACCTTC. As protein: CASSQQGPTGYTF.

DNA for the CDR3: TGTGCCAGCTCTCGAACGGGATACCAAGAGACCCAGTACTTC. This translates into CASSRTGYQETQYF. V and J are TRBV18 and TRBJ2-5; D is possibly TRBD2 (5 bases). The CDR3 spans 14 residues. Germline loops: CDR1 KGHSH, CDR2 LQKENI. The ends were cut back, 6 bases at V and 0 bases at J, with 11 bases in the middle.

J is TRBJ1-1 and V is TRBV9, with 7 bases identical to TRBD1. Germline V lookup: CDR1 SGDLS, CDR2 YYNGEE. The trim removed 0 bases at V and 3 bases at J, leaving 11 bases unmatched. This CDR3 contains 17 residues. In nucleotides, the CDR3 is TGTGCCAGCAGCGTAGAGTGGACAGGCCTGGGGGACACTGAAGCTTTCTTT. This translates into CASSVEWTGLGDTEAFF.

This clone was counted once. The chain uses TRBV5-1 and TRBJ2-5; 14 bases agree with TRBD2. CDR3 length: 16 amino acids. Trimming removed 4 bases from V and 3 bases from J; junction bases left unmatched: 5. Germline V gene sequence: CDR1 SGHRS, CDR2 YFSETQ. The CDR3 spells CASSLGLAGGKETQYF. As DNA, the CDR3 is TGCGCCAGCAGCCTCGGACTAGCGGGGGGTAAAGAGACCCAGTACTTC.

This clone was detected only once. This chain connects TRBV5-4 to TRBJ1-2, with D unresolved. The CDR3 is 15 amino acids. V lost 0 bases and J lost 6, with 15 bases in between. CDR1 is SGHNT, CDR2 YYREEE, per germline (reference sequence). CDR3: CASSLDGSPFDGYTF. The DNA for the CDR3 is TGTGCCAGCAGCTTGGACGGGAGTCCCTTTGATGGCTACACCTTC. The full variable domain, rest sourced from reference TRBV5-4 and TRBJ1-2, is ETGVTQSPTHLIKTRGQQVTLRCSSQSGHNTVSWYQQALGQGPQFIFQYYREEENGRGNFPPRFSGLQFPNYSSELNVNALELDDSALYLCASSLDGSPFDGYTFGSGTRLTVV.

This chain connects TRBV3-1 (or the pseudogene TRBV3-2) to TRBJ2-5; TRBD2 matches 13 bases. Germline assignment: CDR1 LGHDT and CDR2 YNNKEL (reference sequence). J lost 4 bases, V lost 1 base, and 0 bases had no gene match. This CDR3 comprises 15 residues. Here the CDR3 reads CASSQGLAGGETQYF. For the CDR3, the DNA is TGTGCCAGCAGCCAAGGACTAGCGGGGGGAGAGACCCAGTACTTC.